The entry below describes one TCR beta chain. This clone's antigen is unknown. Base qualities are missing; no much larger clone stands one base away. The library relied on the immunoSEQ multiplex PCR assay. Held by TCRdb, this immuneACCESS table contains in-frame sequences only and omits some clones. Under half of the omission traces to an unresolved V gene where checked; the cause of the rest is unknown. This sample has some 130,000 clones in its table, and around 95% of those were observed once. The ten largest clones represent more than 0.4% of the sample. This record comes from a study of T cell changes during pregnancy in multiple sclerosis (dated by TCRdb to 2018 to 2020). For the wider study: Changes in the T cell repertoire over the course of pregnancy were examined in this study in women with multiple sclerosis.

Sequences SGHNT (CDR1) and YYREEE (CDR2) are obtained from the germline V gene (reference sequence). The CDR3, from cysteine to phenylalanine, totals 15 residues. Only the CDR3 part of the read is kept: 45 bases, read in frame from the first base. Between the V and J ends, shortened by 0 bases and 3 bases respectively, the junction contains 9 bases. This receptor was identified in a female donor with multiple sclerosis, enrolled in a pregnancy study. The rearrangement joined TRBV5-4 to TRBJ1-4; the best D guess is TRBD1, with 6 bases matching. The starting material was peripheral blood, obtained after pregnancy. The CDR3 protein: CASSLGGPANEKLFF. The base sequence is TGTGCCAGCAGCTTGGGGGGGCCAGCTAATGAAAAACTGTTTTTT.